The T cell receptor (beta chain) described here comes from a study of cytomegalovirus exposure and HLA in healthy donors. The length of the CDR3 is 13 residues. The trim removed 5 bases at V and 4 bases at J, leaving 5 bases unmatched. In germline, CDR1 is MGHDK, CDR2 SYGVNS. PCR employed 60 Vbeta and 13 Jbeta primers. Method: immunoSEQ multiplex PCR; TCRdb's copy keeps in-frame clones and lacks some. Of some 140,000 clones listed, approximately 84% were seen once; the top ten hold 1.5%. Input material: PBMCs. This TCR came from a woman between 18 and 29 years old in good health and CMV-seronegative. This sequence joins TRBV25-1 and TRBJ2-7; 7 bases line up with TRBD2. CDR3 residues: CASSHAGEYEQYF. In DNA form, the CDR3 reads TGTGCCAGCAGTCACGCGGGAGAGTACGAGCAGTACTTC.